A single sample is the source of the 23 T cell receptor beta chains below, sequenced in a study of T-cell reconstitution after alpha-beta-depleted transplantation in children. The TCRbeta library was prepared with unique molecular identifiers. Each CDR3 protein gets one entry after TCRdb re-called the PCR reads with MiXCR. The sample shows around 200,000 distinct CDR3 sequences, roughly 18% of them seen only once. This specimen consisted of PBMCs, mostly from graft donor cells, obtained 360 days after TCRalphabeta/CD19-depleted stem cell transplant. The source is a male patient aged 2 to 9 who had a stem cell transplant for acute lymphoblastic leukemia, so the T cells may come from the graft donor.

The chain is built from TRBV7-9 and TRBJ2-1; TRBD2 aligns across 14 bases. Looked up from germline, CDR1 is SEHNR and CDR2 is FQNEAQ (reference sequence). The CDR3 extends over 15 amino acids. V shed 5 bases and J 8 bases; nucleotides not matched to a gene: 5. In DNA, the CDR3 is TGTGCCAGCAGCCCGGGACTAGCGGGAGTACATGAGCAGTTCTTC. Translation: CASSPGLAGVHEQFF.

V gene TRBV7-8 combines with J gene TRBJ1-2; no definite D call. Trimming cost V 2 bases and J 4 bases, with 14 bases left between them. This CDR3 region has 15 residues. Germline CDR1 reads SGHVS; CDR2 reads FQNEAQ. Here the CDR3 DNA reads TGTGCCAGCAGCTTATTGGCCGAAATCCTCTATGGCTACACCTTC. It translates to CASSLLAEILYGYTF. The entire variable domain, with the rest obtained from reference TRBV7-8 and TRBJ1-2, is as follows: GAGVSQSPRYKVAKRGQDVALRCDPISGHVSLFWYQQALGQGPEFLTYFQNEAQLDKSGLPSDRFFAERPEGSVSTLKIQRTQQEDSAVYLCASSLLAEILYGYTFGSGTRLTVV.

This clonotype was detected a few times. This chain joins TRBV6-2 or TRBV6-3 and TRBJ1-5; no clear D. Trimming left V 6 bases short and J 2 bases short, with 14 bases between. Germline V gene data show CDR1 as MNHEY and CDR2 as SVGEGT. This CDR3 has 15 amino acids. CDR3 in DNA: TGTGCCAGCAGGACCAACGGAGTTGGCAATCAGCCCCAGCATTTT. It codes for CASRTNGVGNQPQHF.

CDR3 region: CASSNPGPLRTEAFF. CDR3 DNA: TGCGCCAGCAGCAACCCGGGACCCCTTCGCACTGAAGCTTTCTTT. The V gene is TRBV5-1, the J gene TRBJ1-1; TRBD1 might be the D (5 bases). CDR1 is SGHRS, CDR2 YFSETQ, per germline. Trimming took off 4 bases at V and 4 bases at J, with 17 bases between the two ends. The CDR3 is 15 residues long.

V usage is TRBV7-2 and J usage is TRBJ1-2; perhaps TRBD1 as D (5 bases). V shed 1 base and J shed 2 bases, with 14 bases lying between them. Germline CDR1 SGHTA, CDR2 FQGNSA. The CDR3 runs 16 residues. The CDR3 region has the DNA TGTGCCAGCAGCTTAGGTAACCCTTCAGGGAACTATGGCTACACCTTC. Encoded protein: CASSLGNPSGNYGYTF.

The chain couples TRBV11-1 to TRBJ1-2, with 9 nucleotides matching TRBD1. Germline CDR1 and CDR2: SGHAT and FQDESV (reference sequence). Losses at the gene ends were 5 bases for V and 4 bases for J; bases not matched to a gene: 20. The CDR3 extends over 19 amino acids. CDR3 DNA sequence: TGTGCCAGCAGCCCACCTCTAGGTGGTCTTTTGACAGGGGGCTATGGCTACACCTTC. Encoded protein: CASSPPLGGLLTGGYGYTF.

This clonotype was observed a handful of times. The gene calls are TRBV19 and TRBJ2-7; a possible D gene is TRBD2 (5 bases). This CDR3 has 14 residues. V gave up 5 bases and J gave up 7 bases, with 18 bases separating them. Per the germline V gene, CDR1 is LNHDA and CDR2 is SQIVND (reference sequence). The CDR3 bases are TGTGCCAGTAGTCCCGGGTCGACTACTGAGGAGCAGTACTTC. This encodes CASSPGSTTEEQYF.

This clonotype was picked up many times. The chain uses TRBV29-1 and TRBJ2-5; possible D gene TRBD1, 6 bases. The CDR3 sequence is 12 residues long. CDR1 and CDR2 (germline): SQVTM, ANQGSEA. Trimming removed 8 bases from V and 4 bases from J, with 14 bases in between. The CDR3 here is CSLLGRGETQYF. The CDR3 coding sequence is TGCAGCCTTTTGGGCAGGGGAGAGACCCAGTACTTC. Filled out from reference TRBV29-1 and TRBJ2-5, the complete variable domain reads SAVISQKPSRDICQRGTSLTIQCQVDSQVTMMFWYRQQPGQSLTLIATANQGSEATYESGFVIDKFPISRPNLTFSTLTVSNMSPEDSSIYLCSLLGRGETQYFGPGTRLLVL.

Notes on this clonotype: Its ends do not fully match the called genes, so a read error is possible. The gene calls are TRBV5-1 and TRBJ2-1, with D tentatively TRBD2 (6 bases). The CDR3 has 13 residues. The V gene's germline CDR1 is SGHRS and CDR2 YFSETQ. CDR3 loop: CASSAGTGNERFF. For the CDR3, the DNA is TGCGCCAGCAGCGCCGGGACTGGCAATGAGCGGTTCTTC.

This clonotype was recorded at least ten times. J is TRBJ2-2 and V is TRBV12-3 or TRBV12-4; maybe TRBD1 (6 bases). The ends were cut back, 10 bases at V and 6 bases at J, with 18 bases in the middle. There are 14 residues in the CDR3. CDR3 nucleotide sequence: TGTGCCACCCTTACAGGGATTTGGTCCGGGGAGCTGTTTTTT. Protein product: CATLTGIWSGELFF.

This chain uses TRBV11-3 with TRBJ1-2; tentatively, D is TRBD1 (5 bases). With 1 base removed from V and 8 bases from J, the gap between germline ends came to 20 bases. Germline V CDR1 and CDR2: SGHNT, YENEEA. The CDR3 is 16 amino acids. In DNA form, the CDR3 reads TGTGCCAGCAGCTTAGGAGGACCGCACAGGCCCGAGGGCTACACCTTC. It codes for CASSLGGPHRPEGYTF. Complete variable domain (other parts from reference TRBV11-3 and TRBJ1-2): EAGVVQSPRYKIIEKKQPVAFWCNPISGHNTLYWYLQNLGQGPELLIRYENEEAVDDSQLPKDRFSAERLKGVDSTLKIQPAELGDSAVYLCASSLGGPHRPEGYTFGSGTRLTVV.

The V and J genes are TRBV5-6 and TRBJ2-3; 8 nucleotides match TRBD2. Trimming cost V 3 bases and J 6 bases; bases outside gene matches: 12. Germline V lookup: CDR1 SGHDT, CDR2 YYEEEE. The CDR3 covers 16 residues. This CDR3 is CASSSQGTRDRDTQYF. CDR3 nucleotides: TGTGCCAGCAGCTCCCAAGGGACTAGGGACCGGGATACGCAGTATTTT.

The table lists this clonotype with many counts. The chain recombines TRBV20-1 with TRBJ2-3; 9 bases agree with TRBD2. The V and J ends lost 3 bases and 4 bases, in that order; junction bases with no gene match: 17. The germline gives CDR1 DFQATT, CDR2 SNEGSKA (reference sequence). The CDR3 runs 18 residues. CDR3 bases: TGCAGTGCTAGGGGTACCGGGACTAGCTTGTTTGGGCCAGATACGCAGTATTTT. Protein sequence: CSARGTGTSLFGPDTQYF.

The chain uses TRBV20-1 and TRBJ1-5; D unresolved. Germline-derived CDR1 and CDR2 are DFQATT and SNEGSKA (reference sequence). The CDR3 is 17 amino acids. Trimming pared 0 bases from V and 3 bases from J, leaving 18 bases between. The CDR3 sequence is CSARDEESQDYNQPQHF. The CDR3 nucleotides are TGCAGTGCTAGAGATGAGGAGAGCCAGGATTACAATCAGCCCCAGCATTTT.

The chain employs TRBV9 and TRBJ2-3, with D possibly being TRBD2 (6 bases). Trimming cost V 7 bases and J 5 bases, with 11 bases left between them. The CDR3 is 12 amino acids. The germline CDR1 and CDR2 sequences are SGDLS and YYNGEE. The CDR3: CASRGREDTQYF. The DNA for the CDR3 is TGTGCCAGCCGGGGGAGAGAAGATACGCAGTATTTT.

This chain joins TRBV3-1 and TRBJ2-2; the D is unclear. Trimming removed 5 bases at V and 2 bases at J, with 12 bases between. The CDR3 has 15 amino acids. Germline CDR1 and CDR2: LGHDT and YNNKEL (reference sequence). The chain's CDR3 is CASSENGKNTGELFF. CDR3 in DNA: TGTGCCAGCAGCGAAAATGGGAAAAACACCGGGGAGCTGTTTTTT.

The J gene is TRBJ2-3, the V gene TRBV12-3 or TRBV12-4; weak D call: TRBD2 (7 bases). This CDR3 region has 14 residues. Between the trimmed V and J ends, which lost 3 bases and 9 bases, there was a span of 16 bases. CDR3 sequence: CASSFAGATGTQYF. The CDR3 region has the DNA TGTGCCAGCAGTTTCGCGGGGGCTACTGGAACGCAGTATTTT.

This clonotype was seen a few times. The chain links TRBV9 to TRBJ2-7, with a weak D call TRBD1 (6 bases). Germline CDR1 SGDLS, CDR2 YYNGEE. V was cut by 0 bases and J by 5 bases, with 15 bases left in between. CDR3 size: 15 residues. CDR3 loop: CASSVALRDINEQYF. The CDR3 DNA is TGTGCCAGCAGCGTAGCTCTCAGGGACATAAACGAGCAGTACTTC.

This clonotype has a count of ten or more. The chain combines TRBV7-7 with TRBJ2-2, with D possibly being TRBD1 (5 bases). Deletions cut 3 bases from V and 4 bases from J, with 9 bases between. Germline CDR1 reads SSHAT; CDR2 reads FNYEAQ (reference sequence). The CDR3 is 14 amino acids. CDR3: CASSFQGGTGELFF. In DNA form, the CDR3 reads TGTGCCAGCAGCTTCCAGGGCGGCACCGGGGAGCTGTTTTTT.

The V gene is TRBV4-3, the J gene TRBJ2-2; 11 positions agree with TRBD2. This CDR3 is built from 17 residues. The V gene's germline CDR1 is LGHNA and CDR2 YSLEER. J was trimmed by 5 bases and V by 0 bases; bases with no gene match: 5. The DNA of the CDR3 is TGCGCCAGCAGCCAAGAGGGTAGCGGGGGGGCGACCGGGGAGCTGTTTTTT. The encoded protein is CASSQEGSGGATGELFF.

The rearrangement joins TRBV5-1 to TRBJ1-2, with no clear D. The germline V gene encodes CDR1 SGHRS and CDR2 YFSETQ. The CDR3 is made up of 13 amino acids. Trimming stripped 7 bases from V and 2 bases from J, with 12 bases between. The CDR3 sequence is CASGPTLNYGYTF. As DNA, the CDR3 is TGCGCCAGCGGTCCGACCTTAAACTATGGCTACACCTTC. Together with reference TRBV5-1 and TRBJ1-2, the CDR3 gives the full variable domain: KAGVTQTPRYLIKTRGQQVTLSCSPISGHRSVSWYQQTPGQGLQFLFEYFSETQRNKGNFPGRFSGRQFSNSRSEMNVSTLELGDSALYLCASGPTLNYGYTFGSGTRLTVV.

The chain recombines TRBV5-1 with TRBJ1-2; no reliable D call. V was pared by 4 bases and J by 6 bases, with 16 bases between. The germline gives CDR1 SGHRS, CDR2 YFSETQ. This CDR3 has 14 amino acids. CDR3 region: CASSGWTASDGYTF. The DNA for the CDR3 is TGCGCCAGCAGCGGATGGACGGCGTCGGATGGCTACACCTTC.

The J gene is TRBJ2-1, the V gene TRBV11-2; no reliable D call. CDR3 length: 13 amino acids. From germline, CDR1 is SGHAT and CDR2 FQNNGV. The ends were cut back, 5 bases at V and 5 bases at J, with 10 bases in the middle. The CDR3 nucleotides are TGTGCCAGCAGCCGTCTTACCCACAATGAGCAGTTCTTC. Translating it yields CASSRLTHNEQFF.